The T cell receptor (beta chain) under discussion was sequenced for a study of monozygotic twins with inflammatory bowel disease. As for this clonotype: Its antigen is as yet unknown.

The CDR3 consists of 15 residues. The germline V gene has CDR1 LGHDT and CDR2 YNNKEL (reference sequence). Molecular identifiers with 6-nucleotide sample barcodes were added during cDNA synthesis via template switching. cDNA for TCRalpha and TCRbeta was amplified by nested PCRs of 16 then around 9 cycles. TCRdb reprocessed the 5' RACE reads and stores each CDR3 protein as one record, lacking DNA. Here the sample table reports 200,000 to 250,000 distinct CDR3 sequences. Blood, approximately 2.5 ml, was drawn per donor. Notes on the study in general: Repertoire similarity did not separate concordant from discordant twins, possibly from limited power.

The chain combines TRBV3-1 with TRBJ2-1; with no DNA, the TCRdb D assignment of TRBD2 cannot be verified. This clonotype was sampled from a human donor with ulcerative colitis or Crohn's disease, or a healthy co-twin of an affected twin (not recorded which). Sequenced sample: blood. The chain's CDR3 is CASSLGGGNYNEQFF.